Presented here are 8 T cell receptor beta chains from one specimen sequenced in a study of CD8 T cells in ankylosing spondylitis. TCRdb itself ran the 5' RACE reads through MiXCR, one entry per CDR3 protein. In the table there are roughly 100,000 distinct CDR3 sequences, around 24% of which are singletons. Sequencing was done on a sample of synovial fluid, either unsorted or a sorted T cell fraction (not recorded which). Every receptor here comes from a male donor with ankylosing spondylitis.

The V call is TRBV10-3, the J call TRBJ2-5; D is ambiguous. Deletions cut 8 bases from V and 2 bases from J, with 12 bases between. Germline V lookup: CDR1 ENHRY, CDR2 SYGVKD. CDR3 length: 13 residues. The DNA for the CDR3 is TGTGCCATCTCGGCCGCGCAGCAAGAGACCCAGTACTTC. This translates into CAISAAQQETQYF.

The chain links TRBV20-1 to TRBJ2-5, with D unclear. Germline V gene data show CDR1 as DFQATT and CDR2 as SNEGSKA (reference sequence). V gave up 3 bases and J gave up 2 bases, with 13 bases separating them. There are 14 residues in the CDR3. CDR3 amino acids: CSASPGQEQETQYF. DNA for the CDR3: TGCAGTGCTAGCCCCGGGCAGGAGCAAGAGACCCAGTACTTC.

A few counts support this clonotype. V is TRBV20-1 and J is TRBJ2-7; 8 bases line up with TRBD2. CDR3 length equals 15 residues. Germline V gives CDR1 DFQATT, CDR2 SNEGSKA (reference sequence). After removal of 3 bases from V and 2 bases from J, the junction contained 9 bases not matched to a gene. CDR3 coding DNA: TGCAGTGCTAGGTCCTCTAGCGGGCGGGCCTACGAGCAGTACTTC. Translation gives CSARSSSGRAYEQYF.

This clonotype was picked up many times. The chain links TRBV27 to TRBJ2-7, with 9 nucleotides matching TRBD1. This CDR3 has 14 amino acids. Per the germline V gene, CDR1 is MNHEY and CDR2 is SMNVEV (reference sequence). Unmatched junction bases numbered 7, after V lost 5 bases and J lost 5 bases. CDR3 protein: CASSAGTGNHEQYF. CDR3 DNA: TGTGCCAGCAGTGCCGGGACAGGGAACCACGAGCAGTACTTC.

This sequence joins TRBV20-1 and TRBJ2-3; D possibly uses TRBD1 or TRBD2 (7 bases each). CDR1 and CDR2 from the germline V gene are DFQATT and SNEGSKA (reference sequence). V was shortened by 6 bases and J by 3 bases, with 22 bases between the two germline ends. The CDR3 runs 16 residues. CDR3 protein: CSAALAGGVATDTQYF. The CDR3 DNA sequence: TGCAGTGCAGCCCTCGCAGGGGGGGTCGCGACAGATACGCAGTATTTT.

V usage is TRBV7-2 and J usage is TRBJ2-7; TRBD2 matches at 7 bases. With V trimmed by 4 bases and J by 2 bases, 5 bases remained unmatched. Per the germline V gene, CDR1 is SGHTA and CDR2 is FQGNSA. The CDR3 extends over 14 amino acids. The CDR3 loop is CASSSGLLPYEQYF. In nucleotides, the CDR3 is TGTGCCAGCAGCTCGGGACTACTGCCCTACGAGCAGTACTTC. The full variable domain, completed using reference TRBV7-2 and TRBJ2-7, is GAGVSQSPSNKVTEKGKDVELRCDPISGHTALYWYRQSLGQGLEFLIYFQGNSAPDKSGLPSDRFSAERTGGSVSTLTIQRTQQEDSAVYLCASSSGLLPYEQYFGPGTRLTVT.

The CDR3 here is CSARPTGRGTSTNEQFF. The CDR3 DNA reads TGCAGTGCTAGACCCACTGGCAGGGGGACTAGTACAAATGAGCAGTTCTTC. The chain combines TRBV20-1 with TRBJ2-1; the D gene is possibly TRBD2 (8 bases). There are 17 residues in the CDR3. Germline CDR1 reads DFQATT; CDR2 reads SNEGSKA (reference sequence). The germline V and J ends were trimmed by 2 bases and 7 bases, with 24 bases remaining between them.

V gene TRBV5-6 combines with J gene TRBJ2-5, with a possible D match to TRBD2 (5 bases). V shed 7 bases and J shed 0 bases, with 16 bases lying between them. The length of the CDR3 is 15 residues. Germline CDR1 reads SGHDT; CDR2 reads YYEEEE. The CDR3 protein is CASLLLRGYQETQYF. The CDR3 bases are TGTGCCAGCCTTCTCCTTCGAGGGTACCAAGAGACCCAGTACTTC.